A single sample is the source of the 14 T cell receptor beta chains below, sequenced in a study of T cells in Graves' hyperthyroidism and ophthalmopathy. Amplification of TCR beta CDR3 regions used RNA as the template. Primed by the HTBI set, a first-round RT-PCR was run on the TCR CDR3. TCRdb recomputed calls from the multiplex PCR reads with MiXCR, one row per CDR3 protein. The sample consists of about 300,000 distinct CDR3 sequences, roughly 20% of them appearing once. The sequencing sample was made of blood. These receptors all stem from a man in his fifties or sixties with Graves' ophthalmopathy.

The table lists this clonotype with many counts. This chain joins TRBV28 and TRBJ2-3, with 8 bases identical to TRBD1. In germline, CDR1 is MDHEN, CDR2 SYDVKM. The CDR3 consists of 14 residues. The V gene end was trimmed by 6 bases and the J gene end by 6 bases; junction bases not matched to a gene: 8. The CDR3 region is CASRPDRVGDTQYF. The DNA for the CDR3 is TGTGCCAGCAGGCCGGACAGGGTCGGGGATACGCAGTATTTT.

This clonotype appeared a few times. The chain uses TRBV12-5 and TRBJ2-1, with a weak D call TRBD2 (5 bases). The CDR3 sequence is 13 residues long. Germline CDR1 reads LGHNT; CDR2 reads FRNRAP. V was pared by 6 bases and J by 6 bases, with 12 bases between. For the CDR3, the DNA is TGTGCTAGTGGCCCACCTAGCCCCAATGAGCAGTTCTTC. Translation gives CASGPPSPNEQFF.

This clonotype was counted many times. The chain combines TRBV9 with TRBJ1-3, with D possibly matching TRBD1 (6 bases). Germline loops: CDR1 SGDLS, CDR2 YYNGEE. The V end was cut by 0 bases, the J end by 0 bases, with 7 bases between. The CDR3 totals 15 residues. CDR3 DNA: TGTGCCAGCAGCGTAGAGGGGGGCTCTGGAAACACCATATATTTT. It translates to CASSVEGGSGNTIYF.

At least ten counts were recorded for this clonotype. This rearrangement joins TRBV2 to TRBJ1-1; no reliable D call. Germline CDR1 is SNHLY and CDR2 is FYNNEI. V lost 5 bases, J lost 1 base, and 8 bases lay in between. The CDR3 sequence is 13 residues long. In nucleotides, the CDR3 is TGTGCCAGCAGTACTTACGAGAACACTGAAGCTTTCTTT. Translation: CASSTYENTEAFF.

This clonotype was seen a few times. One end of the junction varies from germline; a read error may be responsible. The rearrangement links TRBV28 to TRBJ1-3; D not resolved. Germline values: CDR1 MDHEN, CDR2 SYDVKM. This CDR3 comprises 14 residues. This CDR3 is CAGSLWDSGNTIYF. The CDR3 DNA reads TGTGCCGGCAGTTTGTGGGACTCTGGAAACACCATATATTTT.

This clonotype was detected ten times or more. The chain has TRBV5-1 and TRBJ2-3, with no clear D. CDR1 is SGHRS, CDR2 YFSETQ, per germline. The CDR3 consists of 15 residues. V was pared by 0 bases and J by 4 bases, with 12 bases between. CDR3 loop: CASSLAQSKADTQYF. The CDR3 bases are TGCGCCAGCAGCTTGGCCCAATCAAAGGCAGATACGCAGTATTTT.

The rearrangement links TRBV28 to TRBJ1-2, with a possible D match to TRBD1 (6 bases). V was shortened by 5 bases and J by 2 bases, with 18 bases between the two germline ends. The CDR3 is 16 residues long. Germline-derived CDR1 and CDR2 are MDHEN and SYDVKM. CDR3 nucleotides: TGTGCCAGCAGTGGGGGGGGGGGGCGCACGAACTATGGCTACACCTTC. Translation gives CASSGGGGRTNYGYTF.

Many counts were recorded for this clonotype. The V call is TRBV6-5, the J call TRBJ2-3; TRBD2 aligns across 12 bases. In germline, CDR1 is MNHEY, CDR2 SVGAGI. With 6 bases clipped from V and 6 bases from J, the junction kept 7 bases outside the gene matches. CDR3 length: 15 residues. CDR3 amino acids: CASSRLAGEGDTQYF. In DNA, the CDR3 is TGTGCCAGCAGCAGACTAGCGGGAGAGGGGGATACGCAGTATTTT.

The V and J genes are TRBV6-1 and TRBJ2-7; D gene unclear. The CDR3 totals 14 residues. The V end lost 7 bases, the J end lost 2 bases, and 15 bases lay between the germline ends. The germline V gene has CDR1 MNHNS and CDR2 SASEGT. DNA of the CDR3: TGTGCCAGCACCCGAAGCCACGGAACCTACGAGCAGTACTTC. Translating gives CASTRSHGTYEQYF.

The table lists this clonotype with a few counts. V usage is TRBV5-1 and J usage is TRBJ1-5; the D gene is possibly TRBD1 (5 bases). The length of the CDR3 is 15 residues. Germline V gene sequence: CDR1 SGHRS, CDR2 YFSETQ. V was clipped by 1 base and J by 0 bases, with 8 bases between them. CDR3 bases: TGCGCCAGCAGCTTGATAGGGGATAGCAATCAGCCCCAGCATTTT. Translated, it gives CASSLIGDSNQPQHF.

There are many counts of this clonotype. This sequence joins TRBV27 and TRBJ1-1, with D unresolved. The CDR3 covers 13 residues. CDR1 is MNHEY and CDR2 is SMNVEV in the germline V gene (reference sequence). Trimming left V 5 bases short and J 1 base short, with 8 bases between. CDR3 sequence: CASSPRQNTEAFF. In DNA form, the CDR3 reads TGTGCCAGCAGTCCCAGACAGAACACTGAAGCTTTCTTT.

This sequence joins TRBV6-1 and TRBJ2-7, with a possible D match to TRBD2 (5 bases). V dropped 2 bases and J dropped 3 bases, with 11 bases sitting between them. The CDR3 sequence is 14 residues long. Germline assignment: CDR1 MNHNS and CDR2 SASEGT. The chain's CDR3 is CASSEREVGYEQYF. Here the CDR3 DNA reads TGTGCCAGCAGTGAACGGGAAGTCGGCTACGAGCAGTACTTC.

V and J are TRBV11-2 and TRBJ2-3; 12 bases match TRBD2. With V trimmed by 5 bases and J by 4 bases, 7 bases remained unmatched. CDR3 size: 16 residues. The germline CDR1 and CDR2 sequences are SGHAT and FQNNGV. The CDR3 nucleotides are TGTGCCAGCAGCGAGACTAGCGGGAGTCGAGCAGATACGCAGTATTTT. Residues: CASSETSGSRADTQYF.

This clonotype was seen a few times. The CDR3, as DNA: TGTGCCAGCAGCGCCCTATCGGGGGGAGACTATGGCTACACCTTC. Translated: CASSALSGGDYGYTF. The chain couples TRBV9 to TRBJ1-2, with a weak D call TRBD1 (5 bases). The CDR3 length is 15 residues. Germline loops: CDR1 SGDLS, CDR2 YYNGEE. V lost 3 bases and J 3 bases, leaving 15 bases between the germline ends.